Below, 8 T cell receptor beta chains from the same sample are listed, as sequenced in a study of Graves' ophthalmopathy and Graves' hyperthyroidism. The study amplified TCR beta CDR3 regions using RNA transcripts. An initial RT-PCR round employing HTBI primers preceded a second-round multiplex PCR. TCRdb reprocessed the multiplex PCR reads with MiXCR, giving one entry per CDR3 protein. Of 45,000 to 60,000 distinct CDR3 sequences in the sample, approximately 52% are singletons; the top ten hold roughly 5%. The source material was peripheral blood. These receptor sequences come from an adult woman with Graves' ophthalmopathy.

Points on this clonotype: A much larger clone sits a single nucleotide away, making a read error possible. This chain links TRBV4-2 with TRBJ2-1; the D is unclear. CDR1 is LGHNA, CDR2 YNFKEQ, per germline. V lost 0 bases and J lost 7, with 25 bases in between. The CDR3 consists of 19 residues. The CDR3 region has the DNA TGTGCCAGCAGCCAAGATCCCCTAAGTCGCGCCCCGGCGAGGAATGAGCAGTTCTTC. Amino acid sequence: CASSQDPLSRAPARNEQFF.

This clonotype came up many times. This chain joins TRBV7-2 and TRBJ2-4, with 7 positions matching TRBD1. Germline V lookup: CDR1 SGHTA, CDR2 FQGNSA. CDR3 length equals 15 residues. The V segment lost 5 bases and the J segment 0 bases; nucleotides outside the gene matches: 4. The CDR3 spells CASSDDRVAKNIQYF. In nucleotides, the CDR3 is TGTGCCAGCAGCGACGACAGGGTAGCCAAAAACATTCAGTACTTC.

This clonotype showed up many times. The chain carries TRBV2 and TRBJ2-1; TRBD1 aligns across 7 bases. Germline loops: CDR1 SNHLY, CDR2 FYNNEI. The V and J ends lost 5 bases and 8 bases, in that order; junction bases with no gene match: 9. The CDR3 is 14 residues long. CDR3 in amino acids: CASSSDRAFDEQFF. The CDR3 region has the DNA TGTGCCAGCAGTTCCGACAGGGCCTTCGATGAGCAGTTCTTC.

In this sample, this clonotype turned up many times. This chain joins TRBV7-2 and TRBJ2-5, with 9 bases identical to TRBD2. The CDR3 contains 15 residues. CDR1 SGHTA and CDR2 FQGNSA come from the germline V gene. Trimming removed 6 bases from V and 1 base from J; junction bases left unmatched: 6. CDR3 in DNA: TGTGCCAGCAGACCTACACTAGCGGGCCAAGAGACCCAGTACTTC. Its translation: CASRPTLAGQETQYF.

As concerns this clonotype: The germline gene is not matched at one end of the junction; a read error may be the cause. V usage is TRBV7-2 and J usage is TRBJ1-5, with 9 positions matching TRBD1. The CDR3 totals 17 residues. Looked up from germline, CDR1 is SGHTA and CDR2 is FQGNSA. CDR3 sequence reads: CASNFRDRDGGGQPQHF. CDR3 sequence (DNA): TGCGCCAGCAACTTCCGGGACAGGGATGGGGGGGGTCAGCCCCAGCATTTT.

The sample holds one count of this clonotype. The chain uses TRBV20-1 and TRBJ1-4; TRBD1 matches 7 bases. The length of the CDR3 is 15 residues. The V gene's germline CDR1 is DFQATT and CDR2 SNEGSKA (reference sequence). The J segment lost 4 bases and the V segment lost 1 base, leaving 6 bases of the junction unmatched. The CDR3 loop is CSARVGGDSNEKLFF. CDR3 coding DNA: TGCAGTGCTAGAGTCGGAGGGGACAGTAATGAAAAACTGTTTTTT.

This chain links TRBV4-2 with TRBJ2-7; D tentatively fits TRBD1 or TRBD2 (5 bases each). Germline values: CDR1 LGHNA, CDR2 YNFKEQ. Trimming pared 4 bases from V and 8 bases from J, leaving 9 bases between. This CDR3 spans 11 amino acids. Here the CDR3 reads CASSLEGQQYF. DNA of the CDR3: TGTGCCAGCAGCCTCGAGGGGCAGCAGTACTTC.

Details on this clonotype: The CDR3 does not close with the conserved phenylalanine or tryptophan, likely indicating a read error. This chain uses TRBV20-1 with TRBJ2-7; D is ambiguous. From germline, CDR1 is DFQATT and CDR2 SNEGSKA (reference sequence). The CDR3 sequence is 13 residues long. The V end lost 3 bases, the J end lost 6 bases, and 15 bases lay between the germline ends. CDR3 bases: TGCAGTGCTAGCCGTCTAGATTACCGCGAGCAGTACCTC. Its translation is CSASRLDYREQYL.